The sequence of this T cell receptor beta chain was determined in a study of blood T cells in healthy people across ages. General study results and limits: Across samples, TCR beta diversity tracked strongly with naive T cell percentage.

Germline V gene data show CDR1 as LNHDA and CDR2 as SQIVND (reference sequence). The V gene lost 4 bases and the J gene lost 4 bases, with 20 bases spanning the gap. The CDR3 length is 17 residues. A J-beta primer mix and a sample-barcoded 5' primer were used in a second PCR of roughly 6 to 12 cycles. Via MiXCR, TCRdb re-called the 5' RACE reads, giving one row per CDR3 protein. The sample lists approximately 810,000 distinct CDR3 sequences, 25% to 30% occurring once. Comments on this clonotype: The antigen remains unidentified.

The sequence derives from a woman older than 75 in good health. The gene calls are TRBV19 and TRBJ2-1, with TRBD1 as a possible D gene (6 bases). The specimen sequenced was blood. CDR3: CASSTTRQANRYNEQFF. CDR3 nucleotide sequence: TGTGCCAGTAGTACCACCCGACAGGCCAACCGGTACAATGAGCAGTTCTTC. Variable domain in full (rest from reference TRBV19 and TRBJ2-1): DGGITQSPKYLFRKEGQNVTLSCEQNLNHDAMYWYRQDPGQGLRLIYYSQIVNDFQKGDIAEGYSVSREKKESFPLTVTSAQKNPTAFYLCASSTTRQANRYNEQFFGPGTRLTVL.